This passage covers 4 T cell receptor beta chains from one sample sequenced in a study of T cell responses to AZD1222 COVID-19 vaccine. The data were produced by immunoSEQ multiplex PCR, yet TCRdb's version contains in-frame clones alone and is incomplete. This sample has roughly 93,000 clones; about 90% occur once, and the top ten carry roughly 2.8%. The sample consisted of peripheral blood, taken on day 0 of MenACWY control vaccination. Every receptor here comes from an adult in good health.

This chain joins TRBV10-2 and TRBJ1-2; unclear D gene. In germline, CDR1 is WSHSY, CDR2 SAAADI. Trimming took off 4 bases at V and 2 bases at J, with 17 bases between the two ends. The CDR3 totals 16 residues. CDR3: CASSVSLLAPNYGYTF. The CDR3, as DNA: TGCGCCAGCAGTGTGTCACTTCTAGCCCCGAACTATGGCTACACCTTC.

The chain has TRBV7-2 and TRBJ2-2, with no clear D. The CDR3 is 13 residues long. Between the trimmed V and J ends, which lost 6 bases and 5 bases, there was a span of 10 bases. Germline V lookup: CDR1 SGHTA, CDR2 FQGNSA. This CDR3 reads CASSYRRTGELFF. CDR3 nucleotides: TGTGCCAGCAGTTACCGACGGACCGGGGAGCTGTTTTTT.

Notes on this clone: A read error may explain this, as a much larger clone is one base away. The gene calls are TRBV11-3 and TRBJ2-7; 9 positions agree with TRBD1. V trimming: 4 bases; J trimming: 1 base; junction bases outside the gene matches: 2. CDR1 and CDR2 from the germline V gene are SGHNT and YENEEA. The CDR3 totals 14 residues. CDR3 sequence: CASSSGQGSYEQYF. The CDR3 bases are TGTGCCAGCAGCTCGGGACAGGGATCCTACGAGCAGTACTTC.

The V and J genes are TRBV4-2 and TRBJ1-6; the match to TRBD1 covers 7 bases. The CDR3 is made up of 16 amino acids. Germline CDR1 LGHNA, CDR2 YNFKEQ. Germline trimming cut 2 bases from V and 7 bases from J; bases unmatched to any gene: 8. The CDR3 loop reads CASSQSTQGMNSPLHF. In nucleotides, the CDR3 is TGTGCCAGCAGCCAATCCACACAGGGGATGAATTCACCCCTCCACTTT.